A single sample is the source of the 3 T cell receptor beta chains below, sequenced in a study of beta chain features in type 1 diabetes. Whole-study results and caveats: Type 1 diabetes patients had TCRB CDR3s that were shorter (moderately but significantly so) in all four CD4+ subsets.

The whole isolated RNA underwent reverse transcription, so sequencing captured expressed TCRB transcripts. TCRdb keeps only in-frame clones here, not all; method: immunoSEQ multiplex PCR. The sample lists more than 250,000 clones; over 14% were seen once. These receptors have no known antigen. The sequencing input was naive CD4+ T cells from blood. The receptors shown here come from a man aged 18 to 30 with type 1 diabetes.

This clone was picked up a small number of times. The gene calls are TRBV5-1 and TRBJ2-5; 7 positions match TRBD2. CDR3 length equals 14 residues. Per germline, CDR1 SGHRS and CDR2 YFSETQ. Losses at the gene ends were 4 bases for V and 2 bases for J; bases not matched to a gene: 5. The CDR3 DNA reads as TGCGCCAGCAGCCTCAGCGGGGCACAAGAGACCCAGTACTTC. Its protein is CASSLSGAQETQYF.

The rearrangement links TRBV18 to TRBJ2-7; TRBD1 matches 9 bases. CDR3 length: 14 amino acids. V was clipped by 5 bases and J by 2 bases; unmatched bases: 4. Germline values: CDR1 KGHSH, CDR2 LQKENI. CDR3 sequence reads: CASSDGTGTYEQYF. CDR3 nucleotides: TGTGCCAGCTCAGACGGGACAGGGACCTACGAGCAGTACTTC.

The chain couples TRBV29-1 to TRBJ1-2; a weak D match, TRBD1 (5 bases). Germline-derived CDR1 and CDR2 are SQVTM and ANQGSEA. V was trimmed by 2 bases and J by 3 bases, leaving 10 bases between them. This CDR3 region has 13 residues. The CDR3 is CSVENGGDYGYTF. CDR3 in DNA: TGCAGCGTTGAAAATGGGGGGGACTATGGCTACACCTTC. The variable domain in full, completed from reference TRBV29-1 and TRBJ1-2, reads SAVISQKPSRDICQRGTSLTIQCQVDSQVTMMFWYRQQPGQSLTLIATANQGSEATYESGFVIDKFPISRPNLTFSTLTVSNMSPEDSSIYLCSVENGGDYGYTFGSGTRLTVV.